This T cell receptor (beta chain) derives from a study of CD8+CD57+ T cells in acquired aplastic anemia (dated by TCRdb to 2016 to 2018). Background on the whole study: DNA extracted from sorted CD4+ and CD8+ cells had a mean of around 3 ug, with a range of roughly 0.2 to 30 ug. For healthy donor samples, the average read count was about 9.9 million for CD4+ cells and roughly 12 million for CD8+ cells.

TCR beta VDJ combination and CDR3 sequence profiling used genomic DNA as the template. TCR repertoire sequencing was run on an Illumina HiSeq 2000. As for how the authors treated the data: TRBV/TRBJ rearrangement plots, CDR3 size and DJ length profiles, and Simpson's diversity index were used to evaluate the repertoires. The most abundant DNA sequence in the deep sequencing data was defined as the immunodominant clone. CDR3 amino acid sequences were checked for sharing across subjects and were also compared against the VDJdb database and published repertoires. The public sequencing data were trimmed at Q25 with fastp and processed into clonotypes with MiXCR by TCRdb, which kept only in-frame beta chains. Rows with a matching CDR3 protein are joined into one entry that keeps the most common DNA and genes. The V and J calls follow TCRdb's processing rather than the paper's. The table for this sample lists some 240,000 distinct CDR3 sequences; 30% to 40% of them were counted only once. 0.95% to 1.3% of the sample comes from the top ten.

TCR repertoires of sorted CD4+ and CD8+ blood T cells from severe aplastic anemia patients and healthy subjects were deep-sequenced in the study. Ficoll-Paque density gradient centrifugation was used to isolate peripheral blood mononuclear cells. Before DNA extraction, CD4+ and CD8+ T cells were sorted by FACS or by magnetic beads. The CDR3 starts with the cysteine, ends with the phenylalanine, and has 14 residues. Solely the CDR3 DNA is kept, with 42 bases framed from the first base. CDR1 is given as SGHRS and CDR2 as YFSETQ, both from the germline V gene. V and J lose 2 bases and 7 bases, and a span of 15 bases separates them. This clonotype was seen a handful of times. Its antigen remains unidentified. No qualities accompany the bases; no much larger clone lies one base away. On the study overall, not on this receptor specifically: Twenty-nine CD8+ CDR3 sequences were found in both patients and controls but appeared to be highly expressed in patients and within the immunodominant clones of the patients. Between patients and healthy controls, no significant difference in CD8+ Simpson's diversity was found (P=0.060).

The sequence derives from a human donor in good health, serving as a control. The receptor chain draws on TRBV5-1 and TRBJ1-1; the D gene remains uncertain. Sequenced input: sorted CD4+, CD8+, or CD8+CD57+ T cells (not recorded which) from PBMCs. The CDR3 is CASSLSVQSGEAFF. The DNA sequence reads TGCGCCAGCAGCTTATCCGTACAGTCCGGTGAAGCTTTCTTT.